The rows below give T cell receptor beta chains drawn from one sample of a study of identical twins' blood T cells. Each CDR3 protein is one row after TCRdb ran MiXCR on the 5' RACE reads. Of 350,000 to 400,000 distinct CDR3 sequences listed, 28% are singletons. Sequenced input: PBMCs. The receptors derive from a woman aged 18-49 years in good health. CDR3s include the opening cysteine and the closing phenylalanine or tryptophan. D genes are given only for firm matches. Size tells how often a clone was seen (once, few, many) or the class of an expanded clone, and some rows leave it out.

d_call j_call clone_size v_call cdr3_nt cdr3_aa
. TRBJ1-2 . TRBV5-1 TGCGCCAGCAGCGTTACTGCGAGCGGGGGCTACACCTTC CASSVTASGGYTF
TRBD1 TRBJ2-5 many TRBV3-1 TGTGCCAGCAGCCCCTCAACAGGGGTTGGGAAGACCCAGTACTTC CASSPSTGVGKTQYF
. TRBJ1-4 . TRBV29-1 TGCAGCGTTGAAGATCCGAGGGTGGGGGAAAAACTGTTTTTT CSVEDPRVGEKLFF
. TRBJ2-3 many TRBV7-2 TGTGCCAGCAACCCCCCAAGAAATACGCAGTATTTT CASNPPRNTQYF
. TRBJ2-7 . TRBV4-1 TGCGCCAGCAGCGTGAAACAGGGAGGAACCTACGAGCAGTACTTC CASSVKQGGTYEQYF
. TRBJ1-6 medium-sized TRBV21-1 TGTGCCAGCAGCAAAAACAGACAGGGTTCACCCCTCCACTTT CASSKNRQGSPLHF
. TRBJ1-2 . TRBV6-6 TGTGCCAGCAGGGGGGTTCGGGTCTCCCTCATCTATGGCTACACCTTC CASRGVRVSLIYGYTF
. TRBJ2-7 . TRBV28 TGTGCCAGCAGTCAGACGGACAGCTCCTACGAGCAGTACTTC CASSQTDSSYEQYF
. TRBJ1-2 . TRBV11-1 TGTGCCAGCAGGACTAACCTCGACCTAGACGGCTACACCTTC CASRTNLDLDGYTF
. TRBJ2-1 . TRBV29-1 TGCAGCGTTGTAGGGGGAGAGATCAACGAGCAGTTCTTC CSVVGGEINEQFF
. TRBJ1-1 . TRBV6-5 TGTGCCAGCAGTTACAATGGGGGTATAGGGACTGAAGCTTTCTTT CASSYNGGIGTEAFF
TRBD1 TRBJ2-2 . TRBV29-1 TGCAGCGTTAGAAAAGGGGGCGAGGGCACCGGGGAGCTGTTTTTT CSVRKGGEGTGELFF
TRBD1 TRBJ2-2 few TRBV12-3/TRBV12-4 TGTGCCAGCAGTTTGTCCCCGGGACAGGGGAGAACCGGGGAGCTGTTTTTT CASSLSPGQGRTGELFF
TRBD2 TRBJ2-2 few TRBV19 TGTGCCAGTAGTCTACTAGCGGGAGATCTTCACGGGGAGCTGTTTTTT CASSLLAGDLHGELFF
TRBD2 TRBJ2-1 . TRBV29-1 TGCAGCGTTGAGGGACTAGCGGGACACAATGAGCAGTTCTTC CSVEGLAGHNEQFF
. TRBJ1-2 . TRBV20-1 TGCAGTGCTAGAGTACAGATAGGGGCGTATGGCTACACCTTC CSARVQIGAYGYTF
. TRBJ1-1 many TRBV5-6 TGTGCCAGCAGCTTAGCCGGGACGGGGCCCGAAGCTTTCTTT CASSLAGTGPEAFF
TRBD1 TRBJ2-3 . TRBV29-1 TGCAGCGTTTCCGACAGGGGATGGAGGGTCACAGATACGCAGTATTTT CSVSDRGWRVTDTQYF
. TRBJ2-3 few TRBV11-2 TGTGCCAGCAGGGGACTGACTAGTTCAGATACGCAGTATTTT CASRGLTSSDTQYF
. TRBJ1-1 . TRBV29-1 TGCAGCTTACGCCGGGAAACAGCTTTCTTT CSLRRETAFF
. TRBJ2-3 . TRBV10-1 TGCGCCAGCAGTGAGAGTGGTAGTGGGACAGATACGCAGTATTTT CASSESGSGTDTQYF
TRBD1 TRBJ1-2 few TRBV7-9 TGTGCCAGCAGCTTAGTGGACAGGGAGGAAGACGGCTACACCTTC CASSLVDREEDGYTF
TRBD1 TRBJ1-6 . TRBV5-1 TGCGCCAGCCAGATACAGGGGGATAATTCACCCCTCCACTTT CASQIQGDNSPLHF
TRBD2 TRBJ2-2 few TRBV29-1 TGCAGCGTTGGACTAGCGGGAAAAAACACCGGGGAGCTGTTTTTT CSVGLAGKNTGELFF
. TRBJ2-5 few TRBV6-5 TGTGCCAGCAGTTACTGGATCTCCGAGACCCAGTACTTC CASSYWISETQYF
TRBD1 TRBJ1-1 . TRBV20-1 TGCAGTGCTCCGGGACAGGGGGCTTTTGAAGCTTTCTTT CSAPGQGAFEAFF
. TRBJ2-2 . TRBV19 TGTGCCAGTAGTATCAGACAGACGAACACCGGGGAGCTGTTTTTT CASSIRQTNTGELFF
. TRBJ2-3 few TRBV7-3 TGTGCCAGCAGCGCGACGGGGAGCACAGATACGCAGTATTTT CASSATGSTDTQYF